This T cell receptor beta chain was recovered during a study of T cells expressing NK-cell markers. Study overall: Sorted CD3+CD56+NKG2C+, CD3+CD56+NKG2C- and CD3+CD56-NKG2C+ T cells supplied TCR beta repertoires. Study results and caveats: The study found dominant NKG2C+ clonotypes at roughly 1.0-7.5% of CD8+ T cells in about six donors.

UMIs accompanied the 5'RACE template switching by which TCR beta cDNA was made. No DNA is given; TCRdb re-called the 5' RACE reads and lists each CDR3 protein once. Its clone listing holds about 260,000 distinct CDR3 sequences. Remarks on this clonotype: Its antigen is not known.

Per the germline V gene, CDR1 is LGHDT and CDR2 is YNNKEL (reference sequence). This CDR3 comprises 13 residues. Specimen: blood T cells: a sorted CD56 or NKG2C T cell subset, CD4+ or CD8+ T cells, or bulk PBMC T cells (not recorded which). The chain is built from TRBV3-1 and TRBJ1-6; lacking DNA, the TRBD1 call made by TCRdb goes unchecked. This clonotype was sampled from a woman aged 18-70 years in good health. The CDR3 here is CASSQPGNSPLHF.